This T cell receptor beta chain was recovered during a study of identical twins. Whole-study results and caveats: High-abundance cord blood beta clonotypes had fewer insertions; memory repertoires showed none.

This CDR3 comprises 15 residues. Germline V gene sequence: CDR1 MNHEY, CDR2 SMNVEV (reference sequence). With 2 bases removed from V and 2 bases from J, the gap between germline ends came to 13 bases. Each CDR3 protein gets one entry after TCRdb re-called the 5' RACE reads with MiXCR. The repertoire holds around 450,000 distinct CDR3 sequences, with 14% as singletons. Comment on this clonotype: Its antigen remains unidentified.

The data were also submitted as part of a second study, on yellow fever vaccine responses in identical twins.

The rearrangement uses TRBV27 and TRBJ2-7; D not resolved. This TCR was sampled from a woman under 30 in good health. Sequenced material: CD4+ T cells sorted from blood. CDR3: CASSLSPSPPYEQYF. Written as DNA, the CDR3 is TGTGCCAGCAGTTTAAGTCCAAGTCCCCCCTACGAGCAGTACTTC.